One and the same sample provided the 27 T cell receptor beta chains below, sequenced in a study of control samples from healthy donors and cancer patients. The assay was immunoSEQ multiplex PCR, and TCRdb's table has in-frame clones only and misses some. The sample gives roughly 130,000 clones, 92% of which show up once; approximately 10% is in the top ten. The sample was blood. The source is a man younger than 40 in good health.

This chain connects TRBV6-6 to TRBJ1-5, with D perhaps TRBD1 (6 bases). Deletions cut 3 bases from V and 4 bases from J, with 7 bases between. CDR3 length equals 13 residues. CDR1 and CDR2 (germline): MNHNY, SVGAGI (reference sequence). The CDR3 protein is CASSYDRNQPQHF. For the CDR3, the DNA is TGTGCCAGCAGTTATGACAGGAATCAGCCCCAGCATTTT.

The chain carries TRBV27 and TRBJ2-6, with no clear D. Germline CDR1 MNHEY, CDR2 SMNVEV (reference sequence). Trimming left V 1 base short and J 1 base short, with 5 bases between. This CDR3 has 15 residues. This CDR3 reads CASSLWRSGANVLTF. The CDR3, as DNA: TGTGCCAGCAGTTTATGGAGATCTGGGGCCAACGTCCTGACTTTC.

The sample holds one count of this clone. The gene calls are TRBV6-6 and TRBJ2-6, with TRBD2 matching over 14 bases. The CDR3 runs to 19 residues. The V gene end was trimmed by 5 bases and the J gene end by 2 bases; junction bases not matched to a gene: 8. Per germline, CDR1 MNHNY and CDR2 SVGAGI (reference sequence). The CDR3 sequence: CASSPGTSGSLPGANVLTF. The DNA of the CDR3 is TGTGCCAGCAGTCCAGGGACTAGCGGGAGTCTCCCTGGGGCCAACGTCCTGACTTTC.

This clone was seen once. The rearrangement links TRBV4-2 to TRBJ1-5; tentative D call: TRBD1 (5 bases). The V and J ends lost 4 bases and 4 bases respectively, with 11 bases between them. CDR3 size: 14 residues. Per the germline V gene, CDR1 is LGHNA and CDR2 is YNFKEQ. The CDR3 DNA reads TGTGCCAGCAGCCCTCGCGGGGGTAATCAGCCCCAGCATTTT. Residues: CASSPRGGNQPQHF.

The chain links TRBV12-2 to TRBJ2-2. TRBV12-2 is described as a pseudogene. CDR3 length equals 16 residues. CDR3 bases: TGTGCAATCTACGGTGCAGGACATGCGGGTCCCGGGGAGCTGTTTTTT. Its translation is CAIYGAGHAGPGELFF.

The chain employs TRBV29-1 and TRBJ1-1; D is undetermined. Per germline, CDR1 SQVTM and CDR2 ANQGSEA. Trimming took off 3 bases at V and 8 bases at J, with 16 bases between the two ends. CDR3 size: 13 residues. This CDR3 reads CSVDPRPSREAFF. CDR3 sequence (DNA): TGCAGCGTTGACCCCCGTCCTAGTCGCGAAGCTTTCTTT.

V gene TRBV5-1 combines with J gene TRBJ2-1; 9 bases align to TRBD2. Trimming took 0 bases from V and 7 from J; bases not matched to a gene: 5. In germline, CDR1 is SGHRS, CDR2 YFSETQ. CDR3 size: 15 residues. The CDR3 here is CASSLERGAKNEQFF. The CDR3, as DNA: TGCGCCAGCAGCTTGGAGCGGGGGGCCAAAAATGAGCAGTTCTTC. Combining the CDR3 with reference TRBV5-1 and TRBJ2-1 gives the whole variable domain KAGVTQTPRYLIKTRGQQVTLSCSPISGHRSVSWYQQTPGQGLQFLFEYFSETQRNKGNFPGRFSGRQFSNSRSEMNVSTLELGDSALYLCASSLERGAKNEQFFGPGTRLTVL.

Regarding this clone: The CDR3 end shows no conserved phenylalanine or tryptophan, and so a read error is likely. No DNA is shown, since the ends of the CDR3 on it are uncertain; the CDR3 is the one TCRdb lists. The chain combines TRBV6-6 with TRBJ2-7. The CDR3 is 11 amino acids long, termini counted. Germline CDR1 is MNHNY and CDR2 is SVGAGI (reference sequence). This CDR3 is CASSYSNVILH.

The chain couples TRBV2 to TRBJ2-3; 7 nucleotides align to TRBD1. J gave up 9 bases and V 6 bases, and 15 bases lay outside the gene matches. The CDR3 is 15 residues long. Germline V gene lookup returns CDR1 SNHLY and CDR2 FYNNEI. CDR3 in amino acids: CASRGQITPGLTQYF. The CDR3 coding sequence is TGTGCCAGCAGGGGACAGATAACTCCGGGTCTGACGCAGTATTTT.

This chain links TRBV5-1 with TRBJ1-5; weak D call: TRBD1 (6 bases). Deletions cut 4 bases from V and 6 bases from J, with 14 bases between. Germline V gives CDR1 SGHRS, CDR2 YFSETQ. The CDR3 loop spans 14 amino acids. The CDR3 protein is CASSPDEGGQPQHF. CDR3 DNA: TGCGCCAGCAGCCCGGACGAGGGGGGTCAGCCCCAGCATTTT.

The chain carries TRBV4-1 and TRBJ2-3; perhaps D is TRBD1 or TRBD2 (6 bases each). In germline, CDR1 is MGHRA, CDR2 YSYEKL. V was cut by 3 bases and J by 3 bases, with 10 bases left in between. This CDR3 has 14 amino acids. The CDR3 DNA reads as TGCGCCAGCAGCCAGGGGGGCGGGACAGATACGCAGTATTTT. This gives the protein CASSQGGGTDTQYF.

The rearrangement joins TRBV7-9 to TRBJ2-5, with D maybe TRBD1 (6 bases). V lost 2 bases, J lost 5 bases, and 15 bases lay in between. Germline values: CDR1 SEHNR, CDR2 FQNEAQ (reference sequence). There are 15 residues in the CDR3. The CDR3 DNA sequence: TGTGCCAGCAGCTTACCCGGGACACAGAAGGAGACCCAGTACTTC. Translation: CASSLPGTQKETQYF.

In DNA form, the CDR3 reads TGTGCCACCAGTGATGGGTCGGGTCATCGGGGCTACACCTTC. Its translation: CATSDGSGHRGYTF. J is TRBJ1-2 and V is TRBV24-1, with D uncertain. This CDR3 spans 14 amino acids. The germline CDR1 and CDR2 sequences are KGHDR and SFDVKD. V lost 3 bases, J lost 8 bases, and 15 bases lay in between.

The chain employs TRBV27 and TRBJ2-1; D is uncertain. The CDR3 is 13 residues long. Trimming stripped 3 bases from V and 5 bases from J, with 8 bases between. Germline CDR1 is MNHEY and CDR2 is SMNVEV (reference sequence). CDR3 DNA: TGTGCCAGCAGTTTCTACCAGAACAATGAGCAGTTCTTC. The encoded protein is CASSFYQNNEQFF.

The V and J genes are TRBV5-5 and TRBJ1-2; 7 nucleotides agree with TRBD1. V was clipped by 3 bases and J by 7 bases; unmatched bases: 12. Per the germline V gene, CDR1 is SGHKS and CDR2 is YYEKEE (reference sequence). This CDR3 is built from 15 residues. CDR3 sequence reads: CASSSVGGGIGGYTF. DNA of the CDR3: TGTGCCAGCAGCTCTGTCGGAGGGGGCATCGGTGGCTACACCTTC.

The V gene is TRBV28, the J gene TRBJ1-5; 9 nucleotides line up with TRBD1. This CDR3 is built from 16 residues. The V and J ends lost 5 bases and 3 bases, in that order; junction bases with no gene match: 8. Germline loops: CDR1 MDHEN, CDR2 SYDVKM. The CDR3 nucleotides read TGTGCCAGCAGTGGTCCCGGGACAGGGACCAATCAGCCCCAGCATTTT. Protein sequence: CASSGPGTGTNQPQHF.

The rearrangement uses TRBV7-2 and TRBJ2-6, with D uncertain. The CDR3 is 14 residues long. Trimming left V 3 bases short and J 2 bases short, with 5 bases between. In germline, CDR1 is SGHTA, CDR2 FQGNSA. CDR3 loop: CASSFGAGANVLTF. The CDR3 nucleotides read TGTGCCAGCAGCTTTGGGGCTGGGGCCAACGTCCTGACTTTC.

This chain links TRBV5-4 with TRBJ2-1; no reliable D call. Germline V gives CDR1 SGHNT, CDR2 YYREEE (reference sequence). Trimming removed 4 bases at V and 5 bases at J, with 16 bases between. The CDR3 contains 15 residues. CDR3 region: CASSGRSHVNNEQFF. CDR3 bases: TGTGCCAGCAGCGGCCGGAGCCATGTAAACAATGAGCAGTTCTTC.

The gene calls are TRBV7-9 and TRBJ1-3; D is perhaps TRBD1 (6 bases). The germline CDR1 and CDR2 sequences are SEHNR and FQNEAQ (reference sequence). Trimming pared 5 bases from V and 4 bases from J, leaving 15 bases between. The CDR3 consists of 15 residues. Here the CDR3 reads CASSRPRGAGNTIYF. The CDR3 nucleotides are TGTGCCAGCAGCCGGCCGAGGGGGGCCGGAAACACCATATATTTT.

As concerns this clone: Different DNA sequences within this sample yield the same CDR3. This chain links TRBV7-9 with TRBJ2-1; 8 bases are a match to TRBD2. With 3 bases clipped from V and 5 bases from J, the junction kept 3 bases outside the gene matches. The CDR3 covers 14 residues. Germline CDR1 and CDR2: SEHNR and FQNEAQ (reference sequence). The CDR3 nucleotides are TGTGCCAGCAGCTTGGCGGGAGGCAACAATGAGCAGTTCTTC. It encodes CASSLAGGNNEQFF.

The genes are TRBV12-5 and TRBJ2-1, with 7 bases that match TRBD2. CDR1 LGHNT and CDR2 FRNRAP come from the germline V gene. Trimming cost V 1 base and J 7 bases; bases outside gene matches: 16. CDR3 size: 18 residues. CDR3 DNA: TGTGCTAGTGGTTTGGATTCCGGGACTATCCTTCCTGGGAATGAGCAGTTCTTC. This codes for CASGLDSGTILPGNEQFF.

This clone was seen just once. The J gene is TRBJ2-2, the V gene TRBV5-4; the match to TRBD1 covers 8 bases. J lost 6 bases, V lost 0 bases, and 10 bases had no gene match. Per the germline V gene, CDR1 is SGHNT and CDR2 is YYREEE (reference sequence). The CDR3 covers 17 residues. The DNA of the CDR3 is TGTGCCAGCAGCTTGGCGCAGGGGGCAGGGTTGGCCGGGGAGCTGTTTTTT. Translating gives CASSLAQGAGLAGELFF.

The V gene is TRBV14, the J gene TRBJ2-2; 10 bases map to TRBD2. Germline CDR1 reads SGHDN; CDR2 reads FVKESK. The V segment lost 6 bases and the J segment 7 bases; nucleotides outside the gene matches: 8. There are 15 residues in the CDR3. Here the CDR3 reads CASRPSGSLVGELFF. As DNA, the CDR3 is TGTGCCAGCAGACCTAGCGGGAGTTTAGTCGGGGAGCTGTTTTTT.

The chain combines TRBV9 with TRBJ2-1; 10 bases line up with TRBD2. V gave up 0 bases and J gave up 5 bases; unmatched junction bases: 5. CDR3 length: 16 amino acids. Germline V CDR1 and CDR2: SGDLS, YYNGEE. The CDR3 DNA is TGTGCCAGCAGCGTAGCTTTACTAGCGGGGAACAATGAGCAGTTCTTC. Translation gives CASSVALLAGNNEQFF.

The chain uses TRBV27 and TRBJ1-5, with 11 bases that match TRBD1. The V segment lost 1 base and the J segment 1 base; nucleotides outside the gene matches: 6. This CDR3 is built from 18 residues. CDR1 and CDR2 from the germline V gene are MNHEY and SMNVEV (reference sequence). DNA for the CDR3: TGTGCCAGCAGTTTATACTCGGGACAGGGGGTCAGCAATCAGCCCCAGCATTTT. Translating gives CASSLYSGQGVSNQPQHF.

CDR3 loop: CASSLSITTAYGYTF. The CDR3 nucleotides are TGTGCCAGCAGTTTATCGATAACGACAGCCTATGGCTACACCTTC. The V and J genes are TRBV27 and TRBJ1-2, with D perhaps matching TRBD1 (5 bases). Germline V gives CDR1 MNHEY, CDR2 SMNVEV (reference sequence). Trimming stripped 0 bases from V and 4 bases from J, with 12 bases between. This CDR3 is 15 amino acids long.

This clone was counted a few times. The V and J genes are TRBV28 and TRBJ1-5; 8 bases are a match to TRBD1. J gave up 7 bases and V 2 bases, and 7 bases lay outside the gene matches. Germline CDR1 and CDR2: MDHEN and SYDVKM. CDR3 length: 15 amino acids. The CDR3 DNA sequence: TGTGCCAGCAGTTTAGGACAGGGTATCGGGCAGCCCCAGCATTTT. This encodes CASSLGQGIGQPQHF.